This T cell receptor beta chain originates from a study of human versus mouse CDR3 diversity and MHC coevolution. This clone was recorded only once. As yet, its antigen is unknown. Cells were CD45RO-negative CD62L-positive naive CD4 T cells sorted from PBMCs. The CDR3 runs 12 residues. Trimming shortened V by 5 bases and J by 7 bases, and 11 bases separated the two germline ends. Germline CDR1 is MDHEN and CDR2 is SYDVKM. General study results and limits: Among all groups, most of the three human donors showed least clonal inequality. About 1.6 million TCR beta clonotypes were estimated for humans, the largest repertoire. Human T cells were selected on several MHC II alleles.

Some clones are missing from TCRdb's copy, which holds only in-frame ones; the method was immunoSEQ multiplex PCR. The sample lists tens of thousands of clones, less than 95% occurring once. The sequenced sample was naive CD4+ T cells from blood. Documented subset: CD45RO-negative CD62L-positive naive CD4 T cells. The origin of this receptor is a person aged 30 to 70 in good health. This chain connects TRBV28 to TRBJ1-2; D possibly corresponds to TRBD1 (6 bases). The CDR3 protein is CASSNRARGYTF. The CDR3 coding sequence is TGTGCCAGCAGTAACAGGGCTCGTGGCTACACCTTC.